This T cell receptor beta chain originates from a study of blood T cell repertoires in COVID-19. Data came from immunoSEQ multiplex PCR; TCRdb stores just in-frame clones and leaves some out. Of roughly 200,000 clones in the sample, approximately 85% are singletons; the top ten hold roughly 6%. The V and J ends lost 5 bases and 5 bases, in that order; junction bases with no gene match: 4. This CDR3 comprises 13 residues. The sequence was obtained from a man in his forties who had recovered from COVID-19. The J gene is TRBJ1-2, the V gene TRBV12-3 or TRBV12-4; 8 nucleotides align to TRBD1. The specimen sequenced was PBMCs or T cells enriched from blood (not recorded which). The CDR3 DNA follows: TGTGCCAGCAGTATAGGACAGGGATATGGCTACACCTTC. Amino acid sequence: CASSIGQGYGYTF.